The clone carrying this TCR beta chain was recorded once. As yet, its antigen is unknown. Trimming left V 0 bases short and J 5 bases short, with 5 bases between. CDR3 length equals 12 residues. Germline V gives CDR1 LNHNV, CDR2 YYDKDF (reference sequence). Only patients with CD8+CD57+ cell expansion on flow cytometry were chosen for sequencing. Genomic DNA, serving as template, underwent TCR beta VDJ and CDR3 profiling. Each CDR3 protein is one row after TCRdb ran MiXCR on the reads. The sample lists around 200,000 distinct CDR3 sequences, around 50% seen once, with around 13% in the top ten. The data were taken from a study of CD8+CD57+ T cells in acquired aplastic anemia. Study-wide results and caveats: Patients and controls turned out to have roughly 30 CD8+ CDR3 sequences in common.

The chain links TRBV15 to TRBJ2-7; no firm D call. The sequence was obtained from a human donor with aplastic anemia. The sequenced sample consisted of sorted CD4+, CD8+, or CD8+CD57+ T cells (not recorded which) from PBMCs. DNA of the CDR3: TGTGCCACCAGCAGAGACCCCGACGAGCAGTACTTC. The encoded protein is CATSRDPDEQYF.